The entry below describes one T cell receptor (beta chain). Its antigen remains unidentified. No base quality values were provided; no much bigger clone lies one nucleotide off. The data are from a study of T cell repertoires in urothelial bladder cancer (dated by TCRdb to about 2019). Notes on the research overall: Clinical stages of the approximately twelve resected lesions were three cT0, three cTa, three cT1 and three cT2 or greater. In the study, clonality of the TCR repertoire in bladder tumors was compared against clonality in benign bladder inflammation. Around 13 patients who had bladder lesions and were undergoing transurethral resection were prospectively identified. A total of roughly eleven resected bladder lesions, made up of urothelial carcinoma (UC+) and benign (UC-) specimens, were studied. On the study overall, not on this receptor specifically: Median tumor infiltrating lymphocyte percentage was 2% in carcinoma specimens and 12% in benign specimens. Urothelial carcinoma specimens had fewer T cells than benign specimens, with medians of 5,569 and 25,872. In carcinoma specimens, up to 17% of infiltrating lymphocytes were accounted for by a single T-cell clone, compared with 2% to 2.5% in benign specimens.

Including cysteine and phenylalanine, the CDR3 has 14 amino acids. Only the CDR3 portion is preserved as DNA: 42 bases, with reading frame beginning at the first base. CDR1 and CDR2 are drawn from the germline V gene: SGHDT, YYEEEE. From V the trimming removes 7 bases and from J it removes 5 bases, while the gene matches leave 9 bases of the junction unaccounted for. At transurethral resection, specimens of the bladder lesions were collected and then stored at -80C. From bladder specimens obtained at transurethral resection, DNA was extracted. The immunoSEQ assay was used to sequence the CDR3 region of the TCR beta chain. The original methods were these. For each specimen, T-cell fraction, clonal dominance and maximum TCR clone frequency were calculated. TCRdb's version of the immuneACCESS table is confined to in-frame rearrangements and falls short of the full clone set. An unresolved V gene accounts for under half of the shortfall where checked; the remainder is of unknown origin. The V and J calls and clone size were taken over from that table, and D and trimming were inferred from the DNA. The sample table holds almost 9,000 clones, of which less than 75% were seen once. Jointly, the top ten make up around 30% of the sample.

The chain links TRBV5-6 with TRBJ2-5; a stretch of 9 junction bases matches TRBD1. Sequencing was performed on tumor-infiltrating cells from bladder cancer. The receptor was derived from a human donor with urothelial carcinoma. The DNA is as follows: TGTGCCAGCGGGAACAGGGGGCGCTCGGAGACCCAGTACTTC. The resulting protein is CASGNRGRSETQYF. Extended through the reference TRBV5-6 and TRBJ2-5 proteins, this CDR3 yields the full variable domain: DAGVTQSPTHLIKTRGQQVTLRCSPKSGHDTVSWYQQALGQGPQFIFQYYEEEERQRGNFPDRFSGHQFPNYSSELNVNALLLGDSALYLCASGNRGRSETQYFGPGTRLLVL.